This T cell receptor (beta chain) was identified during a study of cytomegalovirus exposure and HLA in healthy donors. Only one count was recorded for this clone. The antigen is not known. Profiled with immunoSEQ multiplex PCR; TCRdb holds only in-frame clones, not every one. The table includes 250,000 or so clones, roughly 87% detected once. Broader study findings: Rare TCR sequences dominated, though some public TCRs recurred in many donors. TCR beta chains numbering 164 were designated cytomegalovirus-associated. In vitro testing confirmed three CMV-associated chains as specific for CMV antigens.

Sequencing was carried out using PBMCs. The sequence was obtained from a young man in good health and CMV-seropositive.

The CDR3 reads CSAKGDTEAFF. The CDR3 coding sequence is TGCAGTGCTAAGGGGGACACTGAAGCTTTCTTT. This chain links TRBV20-1 with TRBJ1-1; possible D gene TRBD1, 6 bases. CDR3 size: 11 residues. V lost 4 bases to trimming and J lost 3 bases, with 6 bases between them. Germline CDR1 is DFQATT and CDR2 is SNEGSKA (reference sequence).